This passage covers 5 T cell receptor beta chains from one sample sequenced in a study of blood T cell repertoires in COVID-19. TCRdb's copy holds only in-frame clones and misses some; the assay was immunoSEQ multiplex PCR. Here the sample spans approximately 280,000 clones, around 86% being singletons. The sample was PBMCs or T cells enriched from blood (not recorded which). All receptors come from a young woman who had recovered from COVID-19.

J is TRBJ2-5 and V is TRBV5-1; 7 bases line up with TRBD1. The germline V gene encodes CDR1 SGHRS and CDR2 YFSETQ. This CDR3 region has 15 residues. The V and J ends lost 2 bases and 3 bases, in that order; junction bases with no gene match: 7. CDR3 sequence reads: CASSFEGAREETQYF. In DNA, the CDR3 is TGCGCCAGCAGCTTCGAGGGGGCCAGGGAAGAGACCCAGTACTTC. The whole variable domain, remainder taken from reference TRBV5-1 and TRBJ2-5, is KAGVTQTPRYLIKTRGQQVTLSCSPISGHRSVSWYQQTPGQGLQFLFEYFSETQRNKGNFPGRFSGRQFSNSRSEMNVSTLELGDSALYLCASSFEGAREETQYFGPGTRLLVL.

The V call is TRBV28, the J call TRBJ2-7; no definite D call. This CDR3 has 12 amino acids. The germline V gene has CDR1 MDHEN and CDR2 SYDVKM. Trimming took 6 bases from V and 2 from J, leaving 8 bases between them. CDR3 protein: CASSTTAYEQYF. CDR3 coding DNA: TGTGCCAGCAGCACAACCGCCTACGAGCAGTACTTC.

The chain links TRBV7-9 to TRBJ2-3; 8 bases agree with TRBD1. CDR1 and CDR2 from the germline V gene are SEHNR and FQNEAQ (reference sequence). The CDR3 covers 16 residues. V shed 5 bases and J 2 bases; nucleotides not matched to a gene: 9. The CDR3 DNA is TGTGCCAGCAGCGCCCGGGACAGGCAAATCACAGATACGCAGTATTTT. Its translation: CASSARDRQITDTQYF.

The J gene is TRBJ1-2, the V gene TRBV10-3; 9 bases are a match to TRBD1. V dropped 4 bases and J dropped 3; count of bases not matched to a gene: 3. Germline loops: CDR1 ENHRY, CDR2 SYGVKD. This CDR3 is 14 amino acids long. The CDR3: CAISGTGVDYGYTF. The DNA of the CDR3 is TGTGCCATCAGTGGGACAGGGGTGGACTATGGCTACACCTTC.

V usage is TRBV19 and J usage is TRBJ1-3, with D perhaps TRBD1 (5 bases). CDR3 length equals 18 residues. Germline values: CDR1 LNHDA, CDR2 SQIVND (reference sequence). CDR3 in DNA: TGTGGCACGTCGACAGCGAGACACGCCGTGGTCTCTGGAAACACCATATATTTT. This translates into CGTSTARHAVVSGNTIYF.